This T cell receptor (beta chain) is from a study of T cells after yellow fever vaccination. TCRdb re-called the 5' RACE reads through MiXCR, storing one row per CDR3 protein. The table shows approximately 300,000 distinct CDR3 sequences, with about 6.9% occurring only once. This clonotype was observed a few times. Its antigen remains unknown. The study, taken as a whole, reports: At around 95% for CD4 and around 91% for CD8, most primary-vaccination clones showed up again after the booster.

Between the trimmed V and J ends, which lost 5 bases and 3 bases, there was a span of 11 bases. CDR3 size: 13 residues. Germline V CDR1 and CDR2: SGHTA, FQGNSA. The V gene is TRBV7-2, the J gene TRBJ2-7, with D tentatively TRBD1 or TRBD2 (5 bases each). This TCR was recovered from a man aged 18 to 29 who received the YFV17D yellow fever vaccine. The specimen was PBMCs, collected about 41 days after the first yellow fever vaccination. CDR3 sequence (DNA): TGTGCCAGCAGCATCTGGGACGGCTACGAGCAGTACTTC. Its translation: CASSIWDGYEQYF.